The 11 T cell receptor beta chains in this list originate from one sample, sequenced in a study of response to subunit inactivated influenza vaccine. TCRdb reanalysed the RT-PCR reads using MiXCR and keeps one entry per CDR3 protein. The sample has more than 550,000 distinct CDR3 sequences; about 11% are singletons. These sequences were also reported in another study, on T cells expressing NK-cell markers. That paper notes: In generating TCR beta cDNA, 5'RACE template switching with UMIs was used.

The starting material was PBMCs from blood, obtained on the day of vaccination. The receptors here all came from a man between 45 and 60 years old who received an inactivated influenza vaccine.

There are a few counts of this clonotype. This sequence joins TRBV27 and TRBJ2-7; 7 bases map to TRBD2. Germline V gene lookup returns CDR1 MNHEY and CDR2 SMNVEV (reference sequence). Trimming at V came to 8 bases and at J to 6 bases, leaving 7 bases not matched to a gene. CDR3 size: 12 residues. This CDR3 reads CASRSSGTEQYF. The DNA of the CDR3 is TGTGCCAGCCGATCGAGCGGGACCGAGCAGTACTTC.

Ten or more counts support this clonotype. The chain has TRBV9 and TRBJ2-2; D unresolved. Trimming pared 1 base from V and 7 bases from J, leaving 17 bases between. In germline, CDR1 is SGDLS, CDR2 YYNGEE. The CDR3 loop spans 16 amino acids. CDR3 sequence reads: CASSVSPGSQHGELFF. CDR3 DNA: TGTGCCAGCAGCGTATCTCCAGGATCCCAACACGGGGAGCTGTTTTTT.

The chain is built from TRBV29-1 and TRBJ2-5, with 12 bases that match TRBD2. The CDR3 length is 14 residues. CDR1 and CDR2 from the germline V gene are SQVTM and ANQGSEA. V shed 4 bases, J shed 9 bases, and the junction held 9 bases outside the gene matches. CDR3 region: CSVGGLAGPVAQYF. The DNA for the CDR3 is TGCAGCGTTGGAGGACTAGCGGGGCCAGTGGCCCAGTACTTC.

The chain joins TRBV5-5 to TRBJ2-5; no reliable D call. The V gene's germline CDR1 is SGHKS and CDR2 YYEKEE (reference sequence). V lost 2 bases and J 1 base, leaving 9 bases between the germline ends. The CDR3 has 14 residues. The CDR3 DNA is TGTGCCAGCAGCTTCGGCCACCTCCAAGAGACCCAGTACTTC. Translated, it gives CASSFGHLQETQYF. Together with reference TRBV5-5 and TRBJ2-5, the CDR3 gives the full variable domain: DAGVTQSPTHLIKTRGQQVTLRCSPISGHKSVSWYQQVLGQGPQFIFQYYEKEERGRGNFPDRFSARQFPNYSSELNVNALLLGDSALYLCASSFGHLQETQYFGPGTRLLVL.

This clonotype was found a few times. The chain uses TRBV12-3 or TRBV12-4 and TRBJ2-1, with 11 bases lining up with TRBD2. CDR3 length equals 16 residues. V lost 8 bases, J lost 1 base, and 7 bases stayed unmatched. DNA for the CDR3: TGTGCCAGCCACATAGCGGGAGGGCATTCCTACAATGAGCAGTTCTTC. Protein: CASHIAGGHSYNEQFF.

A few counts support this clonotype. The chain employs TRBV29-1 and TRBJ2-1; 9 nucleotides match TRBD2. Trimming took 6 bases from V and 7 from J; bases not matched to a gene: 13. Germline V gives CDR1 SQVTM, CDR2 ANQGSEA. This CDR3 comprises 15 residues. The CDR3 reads CSVKPPGGRANEQFF. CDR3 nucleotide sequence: TGCAGCGTGAAACCGCCCGGCGGGAGGGCTAATGAGCAGTTCTTC.

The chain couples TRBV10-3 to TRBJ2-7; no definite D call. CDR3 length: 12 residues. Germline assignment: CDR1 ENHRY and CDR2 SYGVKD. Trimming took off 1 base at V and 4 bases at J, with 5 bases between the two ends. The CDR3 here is CAISEYGYEQYF. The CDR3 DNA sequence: TGTGCCATCAGTGAGTATGGATACGAGCAGTACTTC.

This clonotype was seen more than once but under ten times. CDR3: CASSSRGAGAFTDTQYF. The CDR3 DNA reads as TGTGCCAGCAGTTCCCGGGGAGCGGGAGCATTCACAGATACGCAGTATTTT. The V call is TRBV12-3 or TRBV12-4, the J call TRBJ2-3; 8 bases fit TRBD2. This CDR3 spans 17 amino acids. Trimming cost V 4 bases and J 2 bases; bases outside gene matches: 11.

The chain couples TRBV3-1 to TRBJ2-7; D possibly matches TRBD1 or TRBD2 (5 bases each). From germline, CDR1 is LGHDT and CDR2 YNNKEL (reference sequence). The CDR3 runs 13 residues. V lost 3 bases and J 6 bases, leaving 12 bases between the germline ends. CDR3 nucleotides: TGTGCCAGCAGCCAGTTCGGGGCGTCCGAGCAGTACTTC. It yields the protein CASSQFGASEQYF.

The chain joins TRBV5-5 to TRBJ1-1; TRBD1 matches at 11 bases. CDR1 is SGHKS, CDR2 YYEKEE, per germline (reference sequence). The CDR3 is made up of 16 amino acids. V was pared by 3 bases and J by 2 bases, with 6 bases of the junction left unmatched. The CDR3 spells CASSYGQGALNTEAFF. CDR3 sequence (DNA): TGTGCCAGCAGCTACGGACAGGGGGCCCTAAACACTGAAGCTTTCTTT.

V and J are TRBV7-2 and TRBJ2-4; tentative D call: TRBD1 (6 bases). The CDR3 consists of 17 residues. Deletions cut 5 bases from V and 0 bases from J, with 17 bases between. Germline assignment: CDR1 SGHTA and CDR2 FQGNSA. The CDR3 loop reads CASSPQGSGLAKNIQYF. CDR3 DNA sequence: TGTGCCAGCAGCCCCCAGGGGAGCGGCTTAGCCAAAAACATTCAGTACTTC.